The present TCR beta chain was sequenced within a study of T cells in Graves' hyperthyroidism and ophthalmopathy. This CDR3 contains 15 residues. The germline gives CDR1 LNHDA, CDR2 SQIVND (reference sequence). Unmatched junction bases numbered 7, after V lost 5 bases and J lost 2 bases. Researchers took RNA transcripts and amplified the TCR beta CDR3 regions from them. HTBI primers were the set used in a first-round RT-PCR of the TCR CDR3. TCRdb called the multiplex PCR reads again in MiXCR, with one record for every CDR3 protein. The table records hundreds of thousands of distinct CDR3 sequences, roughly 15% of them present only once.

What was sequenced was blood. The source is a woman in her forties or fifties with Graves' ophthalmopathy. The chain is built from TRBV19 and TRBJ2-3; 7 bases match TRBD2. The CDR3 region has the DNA TGTGCCAGTAGTTCTAGCGGTGCGGTCACAGATACGCAGTATTTT. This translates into CASSSSGAVTDTQYF.